These 10 T cell receptor beta chains originate from one sample sequenced in a study of sequential checkpoint blockade in melanoma. The treatment was: randomized to nivolumab then ipilimumab (arm A) or the reverse (arm B). Assay: immunoSEQ multiplex PCR; the TCRdb copy retains only in-frame clones and omits some. The sample lists some 19,000 clones, about 86% occurring once. The material sequenced was CD8+ T cells sorted from blood (inferred from file names), taken from a patient given nivolumab and ipilimumab in sequence. The source is a human donor with melanoma.

This clone has just one count. The chain couples TRBV10-2 to TRBJ2-1; TRBD2 agrees at 14 bases. Trimming at V came to 0 bases and at J to 9 bases, leaving 4 bases not matched to a gene. This CDR3 is 16 amino acids long. Germline values: CDR1 WSHSY, CDR2 SAAADI. In DNA form, the CDR3 reads TGCGCCAGCAGTGAGTCGGGGACTAGCGGGAGCTCTGAGCAGTTCTTC. Protein sequence: CASSESGTSGSSEQFF.

This clone was recorded a few times. This chain links TRBV7-2 with TRBJ1-3; D is perhaps TRBD1 (6 bases). With 4 bases removed from V and 4 bases from J, the gap between germline ends came to 14 bases. CDR1 is SGHTA, CDR2 FQGNSA, per germline. This CDR3 has 15 amino acids. CDR3 region: CASSSGRGGGNTIYF. In DNA, the CDR3 is TGTGCCAGCAGCTCCGGGCGAGGGGGAGGAAACACCATATATTTT.

J is TRBJ2-1 and V is TRBV15; possibly TRBD2 for D (6 bases). Germline-derived CDR1 and CDR2 are LNHNV and YYDKDF (reference sequence). The CDR3 is 15 residues long. V was shortened by 1 base and J by 3 bases, with 10 bases between the two germline ends. DNA for the CDR3: TGTGCCACCAGCAGAGCCCCGGGAGTCTACAATGAGCAGTTCTTC. It codes for CATSRAPGVYNEQFF.

This chain joins TRBV13 and TRBJ1-6, with 9 bases fitting TRBD1. The germline V gene encodes CDR1 PRHDT and CDR2 FYEKMQ (reference sequence). The CDR3 length is 15 residues. V lost 5 bases to trimming and J lost 3 bases; unmatched junction nucleotides: 2. CDR3 region: CASSPDRGYNSPLHF. As DNA, the CDR3 is TGTGCCAGCAGCCCGGACAGGGGCTATAATTCACCCCTCCACTTT.

The genes are TRBV27 and TRBJ2-3; no reliable D call. Germline CDR1 and CDR2: MNHEY and SMNVEV (reference sequence). The V end lost 2 bases, the J end lost 4 bases, and 13 bases lay between the germline ends. This CDR3 region has 15 residues. The CDR3 coding sequence is TGTGCCAGCAGTTTAAATCCCGTTCTTCCAGATACGCAGTATTTT. It codes for CASSLNPVLPDTQYF.

The chain couples TRBV27 to TRBJ1-2; D not resolved. This CDR3 has 12 residues. Trimming removed 10 bases at V and 0 bases at J, with 9 bases between. Germline V CDR1 and CDR2: MNHEY, SMNVEV (reference sequence). In DNA, the CDR3 is TGTGCCACTTACAGAACTAACTATGGCTACACCTTC. Translation gives CATYRTNYGYTF.

The V call is TRBV25-1, the J call TRBJ2-7; 8 bases are shared with TRBD1. The junction had 8 bases not matched to a gene; V was cut back by 6 bases and J by 4 bases. This CDR3 has 14 residues. Germline V CDR1 and CDR2: MGHDK, SYGVNS. CDR3 residues: CASSPGTGVYEQYF. DNA of the CDR3: TGTGCCAGCAGCCCCGGGACAGGCGTGTACGAGCAGTACTTC.

The chain links TRBV28 to TRBJ2-7, with 10 bases identical to TRBD1. The junction had 5 bases not matched to a gene; V was cut back by 3 bases and J by 3 bases. The CDR3 is made up of 15 amino acids. CDR1 is MDHEN, CDR2 SYDVKM, per germline. The CDR3 is CASSLGGTGDYEQYF. DNA for the CDR3: TGTGCCAGCAGTTTGGGGGGGACAGGGGACTACGAGCAGTACTTC.

The chain employs TRBV6-5 and TRBJ2-2, with a weak D call TRBD1 (6 bases). Trimming pared 2 bases from V and 4 bases from J, leaving 11 bases between. Germline lookup yields CDR1 MNHEY and CDR2 SVGAGI. This CDR3 has 15 residues. The CDR3 here is CASSYTTGGTGELFF. For the CDR3, the DNA is TGTGCCAGCAGTTACACGACAGGCGGCACCGGGGAGCTGTTTTTT.

The V call is TRBV7-9, the J call TRBJ2-7, with a possible D match to TRBD2 (6 bases). Germline lookup yields CDR1 SEHNR and CDR2 FQNEAQ (reference sequence). This CDR3 has 12 amino acids. V was cut by 8 bases and J by 4 bases, with 12 bases left in between. The CDR3 reads CASGIGTYEQYF. In DNA, the CDR3 is TGTGCCAGCGGTATCGGGACTTACGAGCAGTACTTC.